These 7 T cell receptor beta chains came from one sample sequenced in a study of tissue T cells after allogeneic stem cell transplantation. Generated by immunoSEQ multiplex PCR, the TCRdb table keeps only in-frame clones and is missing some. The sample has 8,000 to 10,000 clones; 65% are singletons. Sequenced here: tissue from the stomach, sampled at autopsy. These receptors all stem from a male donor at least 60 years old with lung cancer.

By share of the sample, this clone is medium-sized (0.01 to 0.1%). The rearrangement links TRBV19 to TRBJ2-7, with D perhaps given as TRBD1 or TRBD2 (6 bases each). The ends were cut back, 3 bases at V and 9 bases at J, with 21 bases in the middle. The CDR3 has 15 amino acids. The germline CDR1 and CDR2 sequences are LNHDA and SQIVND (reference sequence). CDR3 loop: CASSMEDRNQRAQYF. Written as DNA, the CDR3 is TGTGCCAGTAGTATGGAAGACAGGAACCAGCGGGCGCAGTACTTC.

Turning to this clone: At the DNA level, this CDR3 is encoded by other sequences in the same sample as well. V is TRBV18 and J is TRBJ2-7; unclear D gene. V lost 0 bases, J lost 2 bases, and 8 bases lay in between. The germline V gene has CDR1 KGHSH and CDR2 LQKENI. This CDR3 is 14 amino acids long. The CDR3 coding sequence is TGTGCCAGCTCACCACCCGGAACCCCCTACGAGCAGTACTTC. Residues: CASSPPGTPYEQYF.

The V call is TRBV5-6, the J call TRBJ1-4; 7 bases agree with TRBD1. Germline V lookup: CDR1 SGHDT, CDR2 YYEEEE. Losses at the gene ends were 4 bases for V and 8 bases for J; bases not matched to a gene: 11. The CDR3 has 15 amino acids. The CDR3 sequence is CASSLGTALGEKLFF. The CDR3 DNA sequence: TGTGCCAGCAGCCTAGGGACAGCTTTGGGCGAAAAACTGTTTTTT.

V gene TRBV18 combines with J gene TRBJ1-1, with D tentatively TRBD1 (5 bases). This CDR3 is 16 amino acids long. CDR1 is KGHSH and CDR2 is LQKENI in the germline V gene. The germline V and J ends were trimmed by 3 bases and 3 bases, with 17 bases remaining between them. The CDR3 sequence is CASSPAFRLGDTEAFF. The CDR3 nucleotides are TGTGCCAGCTCACCCGCGTTTCGGTTAGGGGACACTGAAGCTTTCTTT.

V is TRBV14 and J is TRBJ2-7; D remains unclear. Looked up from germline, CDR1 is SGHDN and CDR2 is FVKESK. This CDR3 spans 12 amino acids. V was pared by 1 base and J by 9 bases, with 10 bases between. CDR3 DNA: TGTGCCAGCAGCCAAGGACCGTCTGGGCAGTACTTC. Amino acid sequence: CASSQGPSGQYF.

CDR3: CASSLGQALYGYTF. Written as DNA, the CDR3 is TGTGCCAGCAGCCTTGGACAGGCGCTGTATGGCTACACCTTC. This chain uses TRBV5-6 with TRBJ1-2; TRBD1 matches 7 bases. Germline CDR1 and CDR2: SGHDT and YYEEEE. This CDR3 region has 14 residues. Unmatched junction bases numbered 8, after V lost 4 bases and J lost 5 bases.

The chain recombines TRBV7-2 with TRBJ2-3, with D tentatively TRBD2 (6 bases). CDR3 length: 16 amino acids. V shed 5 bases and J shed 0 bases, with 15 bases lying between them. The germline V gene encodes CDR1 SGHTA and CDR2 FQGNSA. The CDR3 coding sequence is TGTGCCAGCAGCCTACTGGCGGGGACTAGCACAGATACGCAGTATTTT. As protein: CASSLLAGTSTDTQYF.